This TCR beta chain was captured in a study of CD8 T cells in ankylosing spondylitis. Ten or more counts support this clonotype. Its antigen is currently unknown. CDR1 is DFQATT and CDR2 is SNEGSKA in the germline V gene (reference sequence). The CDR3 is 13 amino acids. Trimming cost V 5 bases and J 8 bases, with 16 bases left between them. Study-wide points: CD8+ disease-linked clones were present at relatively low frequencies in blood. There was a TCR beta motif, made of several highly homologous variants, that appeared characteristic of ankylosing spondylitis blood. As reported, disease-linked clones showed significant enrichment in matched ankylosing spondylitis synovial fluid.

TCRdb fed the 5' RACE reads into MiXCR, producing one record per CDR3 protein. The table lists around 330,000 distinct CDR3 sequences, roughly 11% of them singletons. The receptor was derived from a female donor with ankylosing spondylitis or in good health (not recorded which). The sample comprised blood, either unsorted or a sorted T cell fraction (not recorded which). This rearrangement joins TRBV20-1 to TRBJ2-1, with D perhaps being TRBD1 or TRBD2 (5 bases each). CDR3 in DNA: TGCAGTGCTTCCGGGACCGCGGCCCATGAGCAGTTCTTC. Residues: CSASGTAAHEQFF.